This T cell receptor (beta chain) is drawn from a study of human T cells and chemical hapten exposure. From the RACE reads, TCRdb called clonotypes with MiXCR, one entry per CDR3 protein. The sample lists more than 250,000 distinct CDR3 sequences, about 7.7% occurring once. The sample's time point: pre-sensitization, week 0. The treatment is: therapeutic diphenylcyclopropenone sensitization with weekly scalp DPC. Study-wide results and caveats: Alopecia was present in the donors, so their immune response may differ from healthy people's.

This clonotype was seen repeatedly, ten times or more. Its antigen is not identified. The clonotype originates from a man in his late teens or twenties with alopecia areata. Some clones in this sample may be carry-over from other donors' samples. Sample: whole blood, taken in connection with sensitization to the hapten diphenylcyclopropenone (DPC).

The CDR3 sequence: CASSTWYLQDGDTQYF. DNA of the CDR3: TGTGCCAGTAGTACGTGGTACCTACAGGATGGAGATACGCAGTATTTT. The rearrangement uses TRBV19 and TRBJ2-3; D is perhaps TRBD1 (5 bases). V was cut by 4 bases and J by 5 bases, with 19 bases left in between. This CDR3 region has 16 residues. Germline V gene lookup returns CDR1 LNHDA and CDR2 SQIVND (reference sequence).